This record covers a single TCR beta chain. Its specificity is unknown. PBMC samples from each donor numbered at least one pre-ART and at least two post-ART. Without exception, participants with HIV were treated in the United States. The data were obtained in a study of long-term antiretroviral therapy in people with HIV. Sequencing relied on immunoSEQ assay v3.0, run at survey level. Using immunoSEQ multiplex PCR, the repertoire was profiled, and TCRdb retains in-frame clones only, with some absent. The sample carries about 20,000 clones, about nine tenths recorded once. Deletions cut 1 base from V and 0 bases from J, with 10 bases between. CDR1 SGHRS and CDR2 YFSETQ come from the germline V gene. This CDR3 region has 16 residues. Study outcomes and limitations: Every time point showed a repertoire led by clones expanded before ART. Increased diversity was seen after ART, yet it remained lower than in transplant donor controls.

Sequencing was performed on unsorted PBMCs, taken about 4.5 years before starting antiretroviral therapy. The chain combines TRBV5-1 with TRBJ2-2; D not resolved. The receptor's source is a woman aged 25 to 45 with HIV. The DNA for the CDR3 is TGCGCCAGCAGCTTGTCGGCCAGGACGAACACCGGGGAGCTGTTTTTT. Encoded protein: CASSLSARTNTGELFF.